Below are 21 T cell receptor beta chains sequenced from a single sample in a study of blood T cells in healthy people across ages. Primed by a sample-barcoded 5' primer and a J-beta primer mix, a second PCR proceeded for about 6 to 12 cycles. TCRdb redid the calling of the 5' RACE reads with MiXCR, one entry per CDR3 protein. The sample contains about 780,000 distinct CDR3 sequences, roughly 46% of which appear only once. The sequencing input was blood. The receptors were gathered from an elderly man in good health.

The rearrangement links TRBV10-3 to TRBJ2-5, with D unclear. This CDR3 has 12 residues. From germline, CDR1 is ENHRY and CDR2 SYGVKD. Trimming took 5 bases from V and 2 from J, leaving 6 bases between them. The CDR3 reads CAISYQQETQYF. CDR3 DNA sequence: TGTGCCATCAGTTATCAACAAGAGACCCAGTACTTC.

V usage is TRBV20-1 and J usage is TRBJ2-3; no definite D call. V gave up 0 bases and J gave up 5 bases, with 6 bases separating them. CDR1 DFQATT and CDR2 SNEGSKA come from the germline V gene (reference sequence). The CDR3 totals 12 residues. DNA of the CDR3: TGCAGTGCTAGAGATCTGGGAGATACGCAGTATTTT. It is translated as CSARDLGDTQYF.

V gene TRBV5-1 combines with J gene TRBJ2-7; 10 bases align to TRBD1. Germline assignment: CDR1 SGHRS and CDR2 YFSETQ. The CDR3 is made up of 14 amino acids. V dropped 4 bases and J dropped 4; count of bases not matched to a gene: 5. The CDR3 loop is CASSVTGGLYEQYF. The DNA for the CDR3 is TGCGCCAGCAGCGTGACAGGGGGCTTATACGAGCAGTACTTC.

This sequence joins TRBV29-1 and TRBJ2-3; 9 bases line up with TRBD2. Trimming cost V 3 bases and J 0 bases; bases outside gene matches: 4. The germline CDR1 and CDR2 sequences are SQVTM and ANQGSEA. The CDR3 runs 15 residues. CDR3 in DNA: TGCAGCGTTGATTTAGCGGGAGCTAGCACAGATACGCAGTATTTT. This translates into CSVDLAGASTDTQYF.

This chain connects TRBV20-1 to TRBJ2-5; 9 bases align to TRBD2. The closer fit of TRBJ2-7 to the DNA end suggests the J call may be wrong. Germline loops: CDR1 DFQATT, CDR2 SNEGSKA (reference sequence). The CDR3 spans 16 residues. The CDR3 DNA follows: TGCAGTGCTAGAGCCGCCTCGACTAGCGGCTACTACGAGCAGTACTTC. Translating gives CSARAASTSGYYEQYF.

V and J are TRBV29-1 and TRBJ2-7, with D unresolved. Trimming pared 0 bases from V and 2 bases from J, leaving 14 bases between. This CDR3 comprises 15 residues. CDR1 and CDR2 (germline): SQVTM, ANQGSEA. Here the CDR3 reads CSVEDPDGPTYEQYF. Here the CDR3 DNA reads TGCAGCGTTGAAGATCCCGACGGACCTACCTACGAGCAGTACTTC.

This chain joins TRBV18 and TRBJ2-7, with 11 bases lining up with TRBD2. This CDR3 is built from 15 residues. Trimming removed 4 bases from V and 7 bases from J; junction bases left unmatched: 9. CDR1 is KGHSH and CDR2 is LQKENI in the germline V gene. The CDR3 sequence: CASSRLAGGPWEQYF. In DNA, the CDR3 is TGTGCCAGCTCACGCTTAGCGGGAGGGCCTTGGGAGCAGTACTTC.

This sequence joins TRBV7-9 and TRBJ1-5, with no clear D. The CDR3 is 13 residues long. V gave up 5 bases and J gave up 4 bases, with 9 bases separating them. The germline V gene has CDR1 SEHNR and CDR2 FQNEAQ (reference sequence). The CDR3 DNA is TGTGCCAGCAGCGCAACCCAGAATCAGCCCCAGCATTTT. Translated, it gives CASSATQNQPQHF. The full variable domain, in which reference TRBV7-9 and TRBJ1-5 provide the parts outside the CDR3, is DTGVSQNPRHKITKRGQNVTFRCDPISEHNRLYWYRQTLGQGPEFLTYFQNEAQLEKSRLLSDRFSAERPKGSFSTLEIQRTEQGDSAMYLCASSATQNQPQHFGDGTRLSIL.

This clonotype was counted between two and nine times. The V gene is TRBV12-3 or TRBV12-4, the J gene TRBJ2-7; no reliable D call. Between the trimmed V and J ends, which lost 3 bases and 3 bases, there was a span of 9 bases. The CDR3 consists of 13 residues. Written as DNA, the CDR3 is TGTGCCAGCAGTTTCACACGGAACTACGAGCAGTACTTC. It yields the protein CASSFTRNYEQYF.

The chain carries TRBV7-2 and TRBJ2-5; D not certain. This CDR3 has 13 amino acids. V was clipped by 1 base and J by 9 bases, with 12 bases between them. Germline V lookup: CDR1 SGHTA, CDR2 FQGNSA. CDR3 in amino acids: CASSLGLQEPQYF. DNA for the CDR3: TGTGCCAGCAGCTTAGGTCTTCAGGAGCCCCAGTACTTC. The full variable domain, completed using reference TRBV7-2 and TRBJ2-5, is GAGVSQSPSNKVTEKGKDVELRCDPISGHTALYWYRQSLGQGLEFLIYFQGNSAPDKSGLPSDRFSAERTGGSVSTLTIQRTQQEDSAVYLCASSLGLQEPQYFGPGTRLLVL.

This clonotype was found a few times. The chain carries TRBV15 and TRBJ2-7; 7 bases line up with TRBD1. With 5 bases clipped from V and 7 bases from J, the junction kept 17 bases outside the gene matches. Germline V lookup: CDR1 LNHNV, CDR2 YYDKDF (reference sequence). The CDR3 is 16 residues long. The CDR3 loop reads CATSLGPGTAVGEQYF. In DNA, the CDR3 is TGTGCCACCAGCCTCGGACCCGGGACAGCAGTAGGGGAGCAGTACTTC.

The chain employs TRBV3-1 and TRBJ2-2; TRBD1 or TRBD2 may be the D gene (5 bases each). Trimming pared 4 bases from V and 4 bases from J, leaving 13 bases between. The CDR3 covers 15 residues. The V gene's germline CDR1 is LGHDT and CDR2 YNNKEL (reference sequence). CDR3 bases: TGTGCCAGCAGCCTCCGGGACGACTTCACCGGGGAGCTGTTTTTT. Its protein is CASSLRDDFTGELFF.

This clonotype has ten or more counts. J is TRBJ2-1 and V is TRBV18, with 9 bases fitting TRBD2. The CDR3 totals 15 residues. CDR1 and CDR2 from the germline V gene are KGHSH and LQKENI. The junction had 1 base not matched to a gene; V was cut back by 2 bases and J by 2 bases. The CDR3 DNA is TGTGCCAGCTCACCAGGCGGGAGGGCCTACAATGAGCAGTTCTTC. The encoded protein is CASSPGGRAYNEQFF.

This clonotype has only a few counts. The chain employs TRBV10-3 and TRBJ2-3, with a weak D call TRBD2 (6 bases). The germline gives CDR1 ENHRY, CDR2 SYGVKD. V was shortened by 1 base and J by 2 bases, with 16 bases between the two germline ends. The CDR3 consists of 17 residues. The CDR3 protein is CAISEYPSGLSTDTQYF. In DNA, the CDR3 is TGTGCCATCAGTGAGTACCCCAGCGGGCTATCCACAGATACGCAGTATTTT.

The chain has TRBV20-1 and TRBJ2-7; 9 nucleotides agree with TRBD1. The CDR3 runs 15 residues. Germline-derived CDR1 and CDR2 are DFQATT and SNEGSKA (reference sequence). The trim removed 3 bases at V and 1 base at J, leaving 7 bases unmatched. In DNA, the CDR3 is TGCAGTGCTAGGGCCGGGACAGGGAGTTCCTACGAGCAGTACTTC. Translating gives CSARAGTGSSYEQYF.

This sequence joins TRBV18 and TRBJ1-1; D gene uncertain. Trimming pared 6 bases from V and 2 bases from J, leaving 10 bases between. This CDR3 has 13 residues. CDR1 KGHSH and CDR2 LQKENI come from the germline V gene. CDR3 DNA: TGTGCCAGCTCGATAAACAGTAACACTGAAGCTTTCTTT. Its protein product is CASSINSNTEAFF.

The CDR3 loop reads CATSDVSAGRNNEQFF. The CDR3 nucleotides are TGTGCCACCAGCGATGTATCGGCAGGACGCAACAATGAGCAGTTCTTC. The V and J genes are TRBV24-1 and TRBJ2-1; D unclear. CDR3 length: 16 residues. The germline gives CDR1 KGHDR, CDR2 SFDVKD. V lost 7 bases and J 5 bases, leaving 20 bases between the germline ends.

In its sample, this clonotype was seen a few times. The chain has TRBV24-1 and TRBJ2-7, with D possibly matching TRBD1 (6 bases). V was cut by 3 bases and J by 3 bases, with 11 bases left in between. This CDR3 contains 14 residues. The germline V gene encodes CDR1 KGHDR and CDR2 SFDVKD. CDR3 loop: CATSDTGNFYEQYF. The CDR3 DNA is TGTGCCACCAGTGATACAGGGAATTTCTACGAGCAGTACTTC.

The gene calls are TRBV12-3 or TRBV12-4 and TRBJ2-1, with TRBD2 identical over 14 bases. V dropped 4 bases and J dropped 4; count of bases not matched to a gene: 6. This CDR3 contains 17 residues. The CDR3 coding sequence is TGTGCCAGCAGTTCGGGGACTAGCGGGAGACCTTACAATGAGCAGTTCTTC. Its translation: CASSSGTSGRPYNEQFF.

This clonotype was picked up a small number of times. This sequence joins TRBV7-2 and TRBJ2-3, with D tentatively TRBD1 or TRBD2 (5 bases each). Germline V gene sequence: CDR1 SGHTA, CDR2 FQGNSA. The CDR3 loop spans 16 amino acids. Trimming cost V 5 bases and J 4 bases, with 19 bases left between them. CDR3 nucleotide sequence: TGTGCCAGCAGCCTCATCGGGCGAGGGGTCGCAGATACGCAGTATTTT. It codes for CASSLIGRGVADTQYF. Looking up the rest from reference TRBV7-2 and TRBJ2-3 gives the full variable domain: GAGVSQSPSNKVTEKGKDVELRCDPISGHTALYWYRQSLGQGLEFLIYFQGNSAPDKSGLPSDRFSAERTGGSVSTLTIQRTQQEDSAVYLCASSLIGRGVADTQYFGPGTRLTVL.

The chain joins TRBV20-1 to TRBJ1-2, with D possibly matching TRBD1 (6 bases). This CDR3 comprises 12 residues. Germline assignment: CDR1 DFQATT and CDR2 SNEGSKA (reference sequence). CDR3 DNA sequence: TGCGGATTCCCAGGGGCTAACTATGGCTACACCTTC. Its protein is CGFPGANYGYTF.